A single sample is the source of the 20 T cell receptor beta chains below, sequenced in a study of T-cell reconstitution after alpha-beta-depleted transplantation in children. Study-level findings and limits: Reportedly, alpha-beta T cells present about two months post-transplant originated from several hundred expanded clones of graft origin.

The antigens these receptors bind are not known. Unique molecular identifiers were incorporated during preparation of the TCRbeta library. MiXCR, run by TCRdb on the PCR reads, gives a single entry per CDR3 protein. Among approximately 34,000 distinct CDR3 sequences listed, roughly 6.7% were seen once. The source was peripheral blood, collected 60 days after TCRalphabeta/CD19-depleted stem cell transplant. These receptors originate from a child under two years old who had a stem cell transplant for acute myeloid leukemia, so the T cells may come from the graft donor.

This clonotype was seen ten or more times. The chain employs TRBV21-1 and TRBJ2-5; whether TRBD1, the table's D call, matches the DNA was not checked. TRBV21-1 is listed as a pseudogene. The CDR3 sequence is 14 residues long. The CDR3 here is CASSNRGVQETQYF. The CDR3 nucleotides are TGTGCCAGCAGCAATCGGGGGGTTCAAGAGACCCAGTACTTC.

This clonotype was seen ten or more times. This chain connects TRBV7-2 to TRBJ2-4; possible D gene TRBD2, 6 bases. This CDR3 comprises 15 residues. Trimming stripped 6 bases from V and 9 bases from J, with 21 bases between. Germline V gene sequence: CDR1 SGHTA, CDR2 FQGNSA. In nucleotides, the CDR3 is TGTGCCAGCAGACCCACAGGAAGGCGGGAAGGCATTCAGTACTTC. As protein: CASRPTGRREGIQYF.

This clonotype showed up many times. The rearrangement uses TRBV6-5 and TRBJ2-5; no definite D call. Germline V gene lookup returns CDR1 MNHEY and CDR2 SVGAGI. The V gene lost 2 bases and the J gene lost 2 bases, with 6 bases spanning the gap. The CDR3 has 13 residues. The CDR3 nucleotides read TGTGCCAGCAGTTACCTGACTCAAGAGACCCAGTACTTC. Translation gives CASSYLTQETQYF.

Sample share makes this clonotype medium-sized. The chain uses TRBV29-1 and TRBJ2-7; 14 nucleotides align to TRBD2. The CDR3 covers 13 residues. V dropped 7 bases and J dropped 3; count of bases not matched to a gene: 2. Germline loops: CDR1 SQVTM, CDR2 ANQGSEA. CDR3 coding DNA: TGCAGCGCCGGGACTAGCGGGGGCTACGAGCAGTACTTC. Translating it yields CSAGTSGGYEQYF.

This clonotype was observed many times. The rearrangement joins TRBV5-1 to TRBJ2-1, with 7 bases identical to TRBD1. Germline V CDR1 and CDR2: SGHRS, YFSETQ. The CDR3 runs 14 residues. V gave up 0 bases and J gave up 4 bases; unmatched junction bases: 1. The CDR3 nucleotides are TGCGCCAGCAGCTTGGACAGGGGATACAATGAGCAGTTCTTC. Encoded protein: CASSLDRGYNEQFF.

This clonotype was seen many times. In DNA, the CDR3 is TGTGCCAGCAGCGTACCCCTACAAGGCGGGCCATACAATGAGCAGTTCTTC. Residues: CASSVPLQGGPYNEQFF. The chain links TRBV9 to TRBJ2-1, with D perhaps matching TRBD2 (5 bases). This CDR3 is built from 17 residues. Germline-derived CDR1 and CDR2 are SGDLS and YYNGEE. Trimming took off 1 base at V and 4 bases at J, with 18 bases between the two ends. The entire variable domain, with the rest obtained from reference TRBV9 and TRBJ2-1, is as follows: DSGVTQTPKHLITATGQRVTLRCSPRSGDLSVYWYQQSLDQGLQFLIQYYNGEERAKGNILERFSAQQFPDLHSELNLSSLELGDSALYFCASSVPLQGGPYNEQFFGPGTRLTVL.

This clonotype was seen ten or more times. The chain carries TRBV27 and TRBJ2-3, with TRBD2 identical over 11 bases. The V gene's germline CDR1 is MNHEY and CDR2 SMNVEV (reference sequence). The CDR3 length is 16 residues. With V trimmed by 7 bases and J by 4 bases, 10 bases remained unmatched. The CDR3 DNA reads TGTGCCAGCAACTTCCTTGGGACTAGCGGCGCAGATACGCAGTATTTT. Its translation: CASNFLGTSGADTQYF.

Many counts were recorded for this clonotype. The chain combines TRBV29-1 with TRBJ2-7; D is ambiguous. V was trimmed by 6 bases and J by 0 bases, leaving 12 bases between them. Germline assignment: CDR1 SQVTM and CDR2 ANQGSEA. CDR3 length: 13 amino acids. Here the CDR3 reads CSVVSVTSYEQYF. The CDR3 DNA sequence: TGCAGCGTCGTTTCAGTTACCTCCTACGAGCAGTACTTC.

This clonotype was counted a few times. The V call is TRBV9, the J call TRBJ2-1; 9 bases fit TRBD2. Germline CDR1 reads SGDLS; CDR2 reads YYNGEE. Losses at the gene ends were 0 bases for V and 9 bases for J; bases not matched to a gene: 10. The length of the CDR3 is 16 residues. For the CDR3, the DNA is TGTGCCAGCAGCGTAGCTCGGCGGGGGGGCCTTTTTGAGCAGTTCTTC. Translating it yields CASSVARRGGLFEQFF.

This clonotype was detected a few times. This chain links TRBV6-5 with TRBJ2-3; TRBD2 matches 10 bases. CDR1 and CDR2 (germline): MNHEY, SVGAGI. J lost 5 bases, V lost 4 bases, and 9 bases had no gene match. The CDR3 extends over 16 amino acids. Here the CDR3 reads CASSSPASGREDTQYF. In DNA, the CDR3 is TGTGCCAGCAGTTCCCCGGCTAGCGGGAGAGAAGATACGCAGTATTTT.

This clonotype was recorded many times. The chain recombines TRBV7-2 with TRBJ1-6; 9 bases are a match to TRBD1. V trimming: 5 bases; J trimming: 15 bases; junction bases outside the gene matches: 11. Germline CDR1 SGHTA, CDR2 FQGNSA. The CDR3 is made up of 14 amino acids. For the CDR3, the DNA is TGTGCCAGCAGCCTACAGGGACAGGGTCGTCTCCTCCACTTT. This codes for CASSLQGQGRLLHF. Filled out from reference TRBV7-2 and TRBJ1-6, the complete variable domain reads GAGVSQSPSNKVTEKGKDVELRCDPISGHTALYWYRQSLGQGLEFLIYFQGNSAPDKSGLPSDRFSAERTGGSVSTLTIQRTQQEDSAVYLCASSLQGQGRLLHFGNGTRLTVT.

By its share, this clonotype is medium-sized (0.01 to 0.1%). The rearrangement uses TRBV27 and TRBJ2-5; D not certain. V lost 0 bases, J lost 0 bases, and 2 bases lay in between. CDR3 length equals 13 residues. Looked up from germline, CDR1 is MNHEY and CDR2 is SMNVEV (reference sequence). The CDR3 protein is CASSLSYQETQYF. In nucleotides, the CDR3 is TGTGCCAGCAGTTTATCATACCAAGAGACCCAGTACTTC.

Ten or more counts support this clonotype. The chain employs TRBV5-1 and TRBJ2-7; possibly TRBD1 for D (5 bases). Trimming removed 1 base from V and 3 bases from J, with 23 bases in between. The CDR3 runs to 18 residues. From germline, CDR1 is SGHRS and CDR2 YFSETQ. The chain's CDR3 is CASSLSGTGPQGLYEQYF. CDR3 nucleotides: TGCGCCAGCAGCTTGTCCGGTACAGGCCCCCAAGGCCTCTACGAGCAGTACTTC.

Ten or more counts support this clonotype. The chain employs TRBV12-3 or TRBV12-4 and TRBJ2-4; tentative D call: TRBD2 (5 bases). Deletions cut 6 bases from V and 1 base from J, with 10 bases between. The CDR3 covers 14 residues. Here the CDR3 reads CASRPRGAKNIQYF. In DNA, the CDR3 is TGTGCCAGCAGACCTCGGGGTGCCAAAAACATTCAGTACTTC.

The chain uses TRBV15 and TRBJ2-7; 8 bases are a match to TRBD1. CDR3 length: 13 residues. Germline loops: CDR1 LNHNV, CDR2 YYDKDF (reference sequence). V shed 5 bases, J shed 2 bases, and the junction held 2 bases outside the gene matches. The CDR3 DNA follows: TGTGCCACCAGCGACAGGGGACCCTACGAGCAGTACTTC. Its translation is CATSDRGPYEQYF.

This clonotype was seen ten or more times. The CDR3 DNA sequence: TGTGCTAGTGGTTTGGTAGGCACCCCGGGGAACACCGGGGAGCTGTTTTTT. Protein product: CASGLVGTPGNTGELFF. This chain joins TRBV12-5 and TRBJ2-2; D call uncertain. The CDR3 has 17 residues. Germline CDR1 is LGHNT and CDR2 is FRNRAP. V shed 0 bases and J shed 1 base, with 12 bases lying between them.

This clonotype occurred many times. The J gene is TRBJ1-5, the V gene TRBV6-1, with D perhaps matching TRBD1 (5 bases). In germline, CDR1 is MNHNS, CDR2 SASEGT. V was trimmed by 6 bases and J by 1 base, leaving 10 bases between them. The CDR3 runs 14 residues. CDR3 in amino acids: CASRERGSNQPQHF. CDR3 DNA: TGTGCCAGCAGGGAAAGGGGAAGCAATCAGCCCCAGCATTTT.

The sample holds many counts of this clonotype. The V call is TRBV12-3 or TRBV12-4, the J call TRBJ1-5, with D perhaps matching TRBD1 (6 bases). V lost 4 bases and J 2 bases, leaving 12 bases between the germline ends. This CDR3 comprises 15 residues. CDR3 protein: CASSSLGGRNQPQHF. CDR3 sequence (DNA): TGTGCCAGCAGTTCTCTAGGGGGGCGCAATCAGCCCCAGCATTTT.

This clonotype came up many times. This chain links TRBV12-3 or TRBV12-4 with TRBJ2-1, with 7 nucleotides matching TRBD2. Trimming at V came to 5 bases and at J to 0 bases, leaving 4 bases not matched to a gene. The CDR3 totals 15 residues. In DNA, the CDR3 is TGTGCCAGCAGTCTGAGCGGGGACTCCTACAATGAGCAGTTCTTC. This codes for CASSLSGDSYNEQFF.

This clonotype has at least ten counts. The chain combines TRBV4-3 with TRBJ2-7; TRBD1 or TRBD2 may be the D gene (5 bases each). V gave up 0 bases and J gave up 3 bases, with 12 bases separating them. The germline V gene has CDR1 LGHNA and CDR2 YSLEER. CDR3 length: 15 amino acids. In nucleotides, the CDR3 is TGCGCCAGCAGCCAAGATGGGGCGGGTCGCTACGAGCAGTACTTC. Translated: CASSQDGAGRYEQYF.